This T cell receptor beta chain was captured by sequencing in a study of human T cells and chemical hapten exposure (dated by TCRdb to the early 2020s). Describing the broader study: For sensitization, 2% DPC in acetone was applied to an approximately 2 cm by approximately 2 cm area of upper inner arm skin. Throughout the study period of 20 to 30 weeks, patients also received therapeutic DPC doses to the scalp every week. Patch testing was performed on the upper back with Finn chambers containing 0.01% DPC, and the patch tests were scored after 6 days according to International Contact Dermatitis Research Group standards. The patient cohort, mostly female, included alopecia areata with under or over 50% scalp involvement, alopecia totalis and alopecia universalis. Libraries were pooled for sequencing, and per-sample TCR yields varied mainly because of small differences in library volumes within the pool. In alopecia patients, the study followed how the peripheral blood TCR repertoire changed in vivo over primary and secondary sensitization to diphenylcyclopropenone (DPC), a hapten. Blood was sampled from patients pre-sensitization (week 0) and at 2, 6 and about 24 weeks after DPC sensitization. Roughly 30 alopecia patients gave blood for TCR sequencing at one to four time points (pre-sensitization, 2, 6 and 24 weeks).

This clonotype was detected only a few times. The antigen it binds to is not known. It has no much larger one-base neighbor in the sample; base qualities were not kept. Paper-wide results and their limitations: Compared with pre-sensitization or healthy control sets, expanded TCRs formed significantly more large CDR3 similarity clusters, which is consistent with antigen-driven responses. Repeated subsampling changed both the strength of the expansion versus patch-test correlation and the threshold at which that correlation became significant. Because all patients had alopecia, a presumed autoimmune disease, the immune response of the patients might differ from that of healthy individuals. The number of PT1 expanded TCRs positively correlated with patch test score, significant at thresholds 8, 16 and 32 but not 4. The number of TCRs above 1 in 1000 frequency did not change with DPC sensitization; there was no evidence of global repertoire structure alterations.

According to the study, the label for this sample's time point signals: patch test 3, about 24 weeks after DPC sensitization. The treatment or condition tag for this specimen amounts to: therapeutic diphenylcyclopropenone sensitization with weekly scalp DPC. Blood at each patch-test visit was drawn before the patch test was applied. To be eligible, patients had to be aged 18 to 70, diagnosed with alopecia and judged suitable for DPC therapy, while pregnant patients were excluded. Total RNA was extracted from unfractionated whole blood collected in Tempus Blood RNA tubes. The receptor library was made with RACE. The run used a NextSeq 500. Library preparation attached unique molecular identifiers to individual cDNA molecules for quantitative, reproducible TCR counting. Each blood RNA sample was used to sequence both TCR alpha and TCR beta chains. Regarding the original processing steps: The median number of TCRs per sample was over 85,000, ranging from 23,224 to 690,600. The Decombinator software suite was used to annotate V, J and CDR3 in the TCR reads. For PS versus PT1 abundance plots, all samples were subsampled to the same number of TCRs (28,000). TCRs were defined as expanded if absent before sensitization and observed at least eight times at the 2-week time point. The public reads were quality trimmed at Q25 with fastp and then assembled into clones with MiXCR by TCRdb, keeping productive beta chains. Each CDR3 protein appears once, grouped with its most common genes and DNA. It is TCRdb's table, rather than the study itself, that gives the V and J calls and clone size. The sample table contains about 160,000 distinct CDR3 sequences; only one count was recorded for around a quarter of them. The ten largest clones represent around 2.3% of the sample.

The V end loses 4 bases and the J end loses 0 bases, and a stretch of 13 bases separates them. The CDR3 runs 17 residues from the cysteine to the phenylalanine. The read is trimmed to its CDR3 DNA, 51 bases read in frame from base 1. The input for sequencing was whole blood, taken in connection with sensitization to the hapten diphenylcyclopropenone (DPC). The receptor was isolated from a woman under 30 with alopecia areata. Some clones in this sample may be carry-over from other donors' samples. The chain uses TRBV12-3 or TRBV12-4 and TRBJ1-6, with TRBD1 as a weak D call on 5 bases. The CDR3 has the sequence CASSSRRQGSYNSPLHF. The nucleotide sequence reads TGTGCCAGCAGTTCCCGGCGGCAGGGCTCCTATAATTCACCCCTCCACTTT.